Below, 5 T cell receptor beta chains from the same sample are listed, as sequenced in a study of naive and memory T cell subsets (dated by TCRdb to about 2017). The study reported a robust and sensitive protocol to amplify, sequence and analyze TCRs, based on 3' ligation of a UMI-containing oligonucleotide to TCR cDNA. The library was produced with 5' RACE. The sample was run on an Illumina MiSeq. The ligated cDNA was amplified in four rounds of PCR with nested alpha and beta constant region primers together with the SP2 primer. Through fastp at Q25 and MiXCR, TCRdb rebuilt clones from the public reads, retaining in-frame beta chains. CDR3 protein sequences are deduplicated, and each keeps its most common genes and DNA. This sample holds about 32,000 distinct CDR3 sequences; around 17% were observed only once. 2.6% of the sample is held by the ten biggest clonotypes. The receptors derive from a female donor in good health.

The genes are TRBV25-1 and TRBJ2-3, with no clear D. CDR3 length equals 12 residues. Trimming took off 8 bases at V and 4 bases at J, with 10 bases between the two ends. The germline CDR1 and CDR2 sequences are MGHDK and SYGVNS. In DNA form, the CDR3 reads TGTGCCAGCGGGGAAACGGCAGATACGCAGTATTTT. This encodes CASGETADTQYF.

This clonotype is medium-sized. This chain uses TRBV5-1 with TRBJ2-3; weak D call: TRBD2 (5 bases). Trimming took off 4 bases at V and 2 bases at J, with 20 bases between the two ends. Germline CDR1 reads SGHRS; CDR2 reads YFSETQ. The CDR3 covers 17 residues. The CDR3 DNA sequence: TGCGCCAGCAGCCCCACCAAACTAGGAGAAAACACAGATACGCAGTATTTT. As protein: CASSPTKLGENTDTQYF.

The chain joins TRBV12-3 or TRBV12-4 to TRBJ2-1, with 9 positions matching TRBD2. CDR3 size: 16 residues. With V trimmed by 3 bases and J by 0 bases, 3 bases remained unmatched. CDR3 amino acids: CASSLGGGASYNEQFF. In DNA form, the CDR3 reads TGTGCCAGCAGTTTGGGCGGGGGGGCCTCCTACAATGAGCAGTTCTTC.

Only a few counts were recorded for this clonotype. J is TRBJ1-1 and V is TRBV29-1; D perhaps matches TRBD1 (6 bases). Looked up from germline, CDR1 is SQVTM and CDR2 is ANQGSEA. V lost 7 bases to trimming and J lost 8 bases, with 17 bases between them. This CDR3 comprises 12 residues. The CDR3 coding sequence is TGCAGCGGTCGAGGGGGGACTAGGGAAGCTTTCTTT. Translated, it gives CSGRGGTREAFF.

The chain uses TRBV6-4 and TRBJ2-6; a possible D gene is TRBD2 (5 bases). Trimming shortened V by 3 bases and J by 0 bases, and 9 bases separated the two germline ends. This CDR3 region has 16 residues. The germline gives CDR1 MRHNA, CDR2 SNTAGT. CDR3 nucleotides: TGTGCCAGCAGTGAGGACGGAGGCTCTGGGGCCAACGTCCTGACTTTC. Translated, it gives CASSEDGGSGANVLTF.